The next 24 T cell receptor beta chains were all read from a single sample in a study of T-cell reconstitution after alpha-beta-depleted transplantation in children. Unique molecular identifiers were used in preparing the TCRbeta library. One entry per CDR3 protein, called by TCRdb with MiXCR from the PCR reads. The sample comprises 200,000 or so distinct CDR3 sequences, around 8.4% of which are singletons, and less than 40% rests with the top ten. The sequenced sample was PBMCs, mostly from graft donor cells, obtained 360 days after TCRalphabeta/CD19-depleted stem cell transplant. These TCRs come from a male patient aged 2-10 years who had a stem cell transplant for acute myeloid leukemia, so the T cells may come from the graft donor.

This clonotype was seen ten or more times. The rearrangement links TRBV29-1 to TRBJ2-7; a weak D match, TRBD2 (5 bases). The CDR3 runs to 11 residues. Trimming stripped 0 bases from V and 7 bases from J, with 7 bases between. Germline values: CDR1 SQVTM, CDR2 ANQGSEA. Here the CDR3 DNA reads TGCAGCGTTGAAGAGGGGAGTGAGCAGTACTTC. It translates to CSVEEGSEQYF.

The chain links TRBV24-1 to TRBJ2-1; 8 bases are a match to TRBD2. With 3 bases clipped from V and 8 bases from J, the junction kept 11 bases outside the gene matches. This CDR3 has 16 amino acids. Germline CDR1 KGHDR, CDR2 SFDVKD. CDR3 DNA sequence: TGTGCCACCAGTGATCCCGGGACTAGGGGAGGAGATGAGCAGTTCTTC. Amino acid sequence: CATSDPGTRGGDEQFF.

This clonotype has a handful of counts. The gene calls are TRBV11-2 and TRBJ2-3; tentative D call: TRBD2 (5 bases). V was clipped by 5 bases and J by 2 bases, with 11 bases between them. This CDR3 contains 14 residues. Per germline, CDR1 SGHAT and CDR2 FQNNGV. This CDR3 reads CASSQTRDTDTQYF. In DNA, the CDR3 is TGTGCCAGCAGCCAGACTCGGGACACAGATACGCAGTATTTT.

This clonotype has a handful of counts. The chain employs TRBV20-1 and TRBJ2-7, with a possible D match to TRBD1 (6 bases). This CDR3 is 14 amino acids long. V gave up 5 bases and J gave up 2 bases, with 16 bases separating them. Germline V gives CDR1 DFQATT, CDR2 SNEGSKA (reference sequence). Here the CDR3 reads CSAAMGARPYEQYF. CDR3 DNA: TGCAGTGCTGCGATGGGGGCCCGCCCCTACGAGCAGTACTTC.

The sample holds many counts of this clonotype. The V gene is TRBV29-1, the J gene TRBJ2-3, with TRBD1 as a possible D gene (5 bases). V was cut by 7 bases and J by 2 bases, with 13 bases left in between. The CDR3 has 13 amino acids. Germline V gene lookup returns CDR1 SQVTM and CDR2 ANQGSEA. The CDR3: CSGWGGITDTQYF. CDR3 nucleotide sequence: TGCAGCGGGTGGGGCGGAATCACAGATACGCAGTATTTT.

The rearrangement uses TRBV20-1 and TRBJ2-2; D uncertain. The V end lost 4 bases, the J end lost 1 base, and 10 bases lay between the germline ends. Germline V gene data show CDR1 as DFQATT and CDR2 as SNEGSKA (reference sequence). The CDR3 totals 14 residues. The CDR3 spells CSAMATWNTGELFF. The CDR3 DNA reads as TGCAGTGCTATGGCCACGTGGAACACCGGGGAGCTGTTTTTT.

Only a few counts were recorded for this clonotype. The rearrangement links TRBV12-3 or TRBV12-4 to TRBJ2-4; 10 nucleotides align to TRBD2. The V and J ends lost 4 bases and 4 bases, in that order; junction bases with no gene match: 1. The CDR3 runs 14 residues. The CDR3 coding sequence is TGTGCCAGCAGTTCAGCGGGAGGGAAAAACATTCAGTACTTC. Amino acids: CASSSAGGKNIQYF.

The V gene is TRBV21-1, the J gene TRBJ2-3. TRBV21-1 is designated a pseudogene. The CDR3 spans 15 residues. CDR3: CASSKSTVSTDTQYF. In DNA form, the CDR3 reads TGTGCCAGCAGCAAATCGACCGTAAGCACAGATACGCAGTATTTT.

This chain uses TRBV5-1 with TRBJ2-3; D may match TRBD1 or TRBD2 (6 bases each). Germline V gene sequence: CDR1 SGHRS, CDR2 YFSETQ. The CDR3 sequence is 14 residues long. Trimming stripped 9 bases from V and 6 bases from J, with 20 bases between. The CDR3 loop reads CATGAVAGSDTQYF. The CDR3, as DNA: TGCGCCACAGGGGCCGTGGCGGGATCGGATACGCAGTATTTT.

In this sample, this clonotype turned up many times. The CDR3 spells CASSGTSGTPSSYNEQFF. For the CDR3, the DNA is TGTGCCAGCAGCGGGACTAGCGGGACCCCAAGCTCCTACAATGAGCAGTTCTTC. The genes are TRBV9 and TRBJ2-1; TRBD2 agrees at 12 bases. V shed 3 bases and J 0 bases; nucleotides not matched to a gene: 7. CDR1 is SGDLS, CDR2 YYNGEE, per germline. The CDR3 extends over 18 amino acids. Full variable domain (rest looked up from reference TRBV9 and TRBJ2-1): DSGVTQTPKHLITATGQRVTLRCSPRSGDLSVYWYQQSLDQGLQFLIQYYNGEERAKGNILERFSAQQFPDLHSELNLSSLELGDSALYFCASSGTSGTPSSYNEQFFGPGTRLTVL.

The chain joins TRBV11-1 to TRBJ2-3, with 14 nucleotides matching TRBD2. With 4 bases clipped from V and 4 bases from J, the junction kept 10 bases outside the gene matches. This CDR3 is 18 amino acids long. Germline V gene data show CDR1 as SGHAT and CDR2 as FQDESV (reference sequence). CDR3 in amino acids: CASSSNLPGLAGADTQYF. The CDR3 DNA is TGTGCCAGCAGCTCCAACTTACCGGGACTAGCGGGAGCAGATACGCAGTATTTT. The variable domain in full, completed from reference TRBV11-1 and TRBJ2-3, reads EAEVAQSPRYKITEKSQAVAFWCDPISGHATLYWYRQILGQGPELLVQFQDESVVDDSQLPKDRFSAERLKGVDSTLKIQPAELGDSAMYLCASSSNLPGLAGADTQYFGPGTRLTVL.

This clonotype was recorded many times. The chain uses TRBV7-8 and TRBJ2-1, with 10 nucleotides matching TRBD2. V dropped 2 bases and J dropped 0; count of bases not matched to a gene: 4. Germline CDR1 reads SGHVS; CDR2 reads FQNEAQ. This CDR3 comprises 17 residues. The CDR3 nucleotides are TGTGCCAGCAGCTTACTGTCTAGCGGGGGCTCCTACAATGAGCAGTTCTTC. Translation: CASSLLSSGGSYNEQFF.

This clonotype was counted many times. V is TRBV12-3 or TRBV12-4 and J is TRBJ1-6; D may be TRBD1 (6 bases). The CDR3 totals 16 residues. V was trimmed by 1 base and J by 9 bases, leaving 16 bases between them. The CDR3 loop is CASSLGHRAPASPLHF. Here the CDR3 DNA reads TGTGCCAGCAGTTTAGGACACAGGGCCCCTGCTTCACCCCTCCACTTT.

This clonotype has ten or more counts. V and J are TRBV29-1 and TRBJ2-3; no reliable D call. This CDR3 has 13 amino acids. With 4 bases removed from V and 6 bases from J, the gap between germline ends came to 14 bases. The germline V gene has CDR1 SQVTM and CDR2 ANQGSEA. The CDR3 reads CSVVVYSRDTQYF. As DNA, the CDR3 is TGCAGCGTTGTGGTGTACAGTAGGGATACGCAGTATTTT.

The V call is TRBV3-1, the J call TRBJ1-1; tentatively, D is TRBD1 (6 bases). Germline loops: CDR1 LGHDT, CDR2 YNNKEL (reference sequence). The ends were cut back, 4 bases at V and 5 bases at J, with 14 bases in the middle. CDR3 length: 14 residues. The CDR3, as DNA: TGTGCCAGCAGCCCAGGTTTAGGGGGGACTGAAGCTTTCTTT. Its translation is CASSPGLGGTEAFF.

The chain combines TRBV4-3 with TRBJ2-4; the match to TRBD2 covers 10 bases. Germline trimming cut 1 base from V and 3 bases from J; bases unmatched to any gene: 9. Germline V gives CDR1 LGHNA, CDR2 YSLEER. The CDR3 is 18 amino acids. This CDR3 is CASSQGRRLAGVKNIQYF. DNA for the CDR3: TGCGCCAGCAGCCAAGGTCGTCGTCTAGCGGGAGTCAAAAACATTCAGTACTTC.

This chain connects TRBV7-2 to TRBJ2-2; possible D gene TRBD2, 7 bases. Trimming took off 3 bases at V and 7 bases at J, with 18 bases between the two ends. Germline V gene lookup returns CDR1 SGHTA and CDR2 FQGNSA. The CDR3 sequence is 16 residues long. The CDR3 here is CASSLGLAGASGELFF. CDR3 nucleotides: TGTGCCAGCAGCTTGGGCCTTGCGGGGGCCAGCGGGGAGCTGTTTTTT.

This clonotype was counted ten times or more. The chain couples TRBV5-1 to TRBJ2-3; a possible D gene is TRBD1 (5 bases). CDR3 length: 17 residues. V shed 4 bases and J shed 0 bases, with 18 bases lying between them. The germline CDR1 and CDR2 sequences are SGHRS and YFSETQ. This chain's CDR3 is CASSIRVQSSSTDTQYF. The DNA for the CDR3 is TGCGCCAGCAGCATCAGGGTCCAGTCGTCTAGCACAGATACGCAGTATTTT. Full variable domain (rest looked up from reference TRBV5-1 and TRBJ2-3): KAGVTQTPRYLIKTRGQQVTLSCSPISGHRSVSWYQQTPGQGLQFLFEYFSETQRNKGNFPGRFSGRQFSNSRSEMNVSTLELGDSALYLCASSIRVQSSSTDTQYFGPGTRLTVL.

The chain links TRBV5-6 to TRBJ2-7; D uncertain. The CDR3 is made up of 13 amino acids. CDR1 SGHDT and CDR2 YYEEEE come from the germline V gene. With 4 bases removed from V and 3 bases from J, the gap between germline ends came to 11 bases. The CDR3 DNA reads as TGTGCCAGCAGCCCCGGTCGGGTCTACGAGCAGTACTTC. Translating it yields CASSPGRVYEQYF.

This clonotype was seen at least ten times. The CDR3 here is CASSLDGQGRSYNEQFF. The CDR3 DNA sequence: TGCGCCAGCAGCTTGGATGGACAGGGTCGCTCCTACAATGAGCAGTTCTTC. V and J are TRBV5-1 and TRBJ2-1, with 8 bases matching TRBD1. Germline lookup yields CDR1 SGHRS and CDR2 YFSETQ. CDR3 length equals 17 residues. Trimming at V came to 0 bases and at J to 0 bases, leaving 5 bases not matched to a gene.

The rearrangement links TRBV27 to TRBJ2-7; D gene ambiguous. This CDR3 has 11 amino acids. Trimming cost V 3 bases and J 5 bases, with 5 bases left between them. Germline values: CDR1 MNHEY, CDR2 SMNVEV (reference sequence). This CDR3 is CASSFFDEQYF. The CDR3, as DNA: TGTGCCAGCAGTTTCTTCGACGAGCAGTACTTC.

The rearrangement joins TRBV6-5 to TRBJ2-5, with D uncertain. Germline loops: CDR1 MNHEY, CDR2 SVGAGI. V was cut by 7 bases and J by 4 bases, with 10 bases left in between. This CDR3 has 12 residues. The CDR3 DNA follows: TGTGCCAGCAAGGGCCAGGTAGAGACCCAGTACTTC. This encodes CASKGQVETQYF.

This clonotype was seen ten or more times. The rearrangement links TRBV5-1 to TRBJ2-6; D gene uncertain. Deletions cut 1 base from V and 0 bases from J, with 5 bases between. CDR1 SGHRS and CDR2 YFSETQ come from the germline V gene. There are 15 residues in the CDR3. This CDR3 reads CASSLSISGANVLTF. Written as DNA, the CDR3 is TGCGCCAGCAGCTTGTCAATCTCTGGGGCCAACGTCCTGACTTTC.

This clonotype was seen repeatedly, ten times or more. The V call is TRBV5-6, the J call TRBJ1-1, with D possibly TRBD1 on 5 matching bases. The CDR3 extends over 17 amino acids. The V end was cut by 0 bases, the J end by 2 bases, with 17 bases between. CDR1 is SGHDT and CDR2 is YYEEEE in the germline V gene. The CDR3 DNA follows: TGTGCCAGCAGCTTGGTGTGGGACCACGAACCCAACACTGAAGCTTTCTTT. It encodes CASSLVWDHEPNTEAFF.